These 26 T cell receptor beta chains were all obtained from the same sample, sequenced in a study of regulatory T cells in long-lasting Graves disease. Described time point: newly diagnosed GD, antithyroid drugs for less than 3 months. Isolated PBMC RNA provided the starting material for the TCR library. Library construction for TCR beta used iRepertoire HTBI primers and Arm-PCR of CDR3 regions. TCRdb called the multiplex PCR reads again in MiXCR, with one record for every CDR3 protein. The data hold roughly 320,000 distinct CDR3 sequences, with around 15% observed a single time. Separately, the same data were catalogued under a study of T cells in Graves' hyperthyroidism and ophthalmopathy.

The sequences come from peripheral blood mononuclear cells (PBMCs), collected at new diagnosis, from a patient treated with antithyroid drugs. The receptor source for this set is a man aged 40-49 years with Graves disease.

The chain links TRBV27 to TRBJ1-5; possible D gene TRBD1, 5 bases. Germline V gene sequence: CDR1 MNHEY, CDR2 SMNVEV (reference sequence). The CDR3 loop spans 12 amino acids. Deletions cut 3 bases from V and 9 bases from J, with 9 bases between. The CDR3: CASSFDSGPQHF. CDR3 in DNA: TGTGCCAGCAGTTTCGACAGTGGGCCCCAGCATTTT.

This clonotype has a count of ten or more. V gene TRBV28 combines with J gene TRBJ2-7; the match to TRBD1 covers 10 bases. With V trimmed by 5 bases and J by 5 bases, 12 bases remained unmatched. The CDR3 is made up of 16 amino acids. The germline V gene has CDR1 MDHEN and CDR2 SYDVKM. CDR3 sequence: CASSPAGTGAVHEQYF. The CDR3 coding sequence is TGTGCCAGCAGTCCCGCCGGGACAGGGGCGGTCCACGAGCAGTACTTC. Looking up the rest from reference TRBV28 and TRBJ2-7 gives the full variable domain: DVKVTQSSRYLVKRTGEKVFLECVQDMDHENMFWYRQDPGLGLRLIYFSYDVKMKEKGDIPEGYSVSREKKERFSLILESASTNQTSMYLCASSPAGTGAVHEQYFGPGTRLTVT.

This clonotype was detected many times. The CDR3 spells CSATDRNAYEQYF. In DNA form, the CDR3 reads TGCAGTGCCACGGACAGGAATGCCTACGAGCAGTACTTC. The genes are TRBV20-1 and TRBJ2-7; 7 bases align to TRBD1. The CDR3 covers 13 residues. The germline V gene has CDR1 DFQATT and CDR2 SNEGSKA (reference sequence). V lost 6 bases to trimming and J lost 2 bases; unmatched junction nucleotides: 7.

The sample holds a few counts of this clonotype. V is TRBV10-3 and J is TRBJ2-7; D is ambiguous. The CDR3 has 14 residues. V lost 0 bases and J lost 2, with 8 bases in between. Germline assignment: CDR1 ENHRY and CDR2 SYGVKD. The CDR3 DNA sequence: TGTGCCATCAGTGAGTCGTTAGCCGCCTACGAGCAGTACTTC. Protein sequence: CAISESLAAYEQYF.

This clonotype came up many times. CDR3 coding DNA: TGCAGTGCTACCCTAGCGGGGCGGAGGACTGAAGCTTTCTTT. Residues: CSATLAGRRTEAFF. The V call is TRBV20-1, the J call TRBJ1-1; TRBD1 is a possible D gene (5 bases). The CDR3 is made up of 14 amino acids. From germline, CDR1 is DFQATT and CDR2 SNEGSKA (reference sequence). Trimming left V 4 bases short and J 5 bases short, with 17 bases between.

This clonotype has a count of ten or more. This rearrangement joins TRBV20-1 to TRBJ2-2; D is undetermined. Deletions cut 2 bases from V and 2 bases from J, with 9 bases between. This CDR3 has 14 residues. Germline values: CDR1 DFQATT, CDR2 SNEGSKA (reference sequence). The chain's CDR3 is CSARPPANTGELFF. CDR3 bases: TGCAGTGCTAGACCGCCCGCTAACACCGGGGAGCTGTTTTTT.

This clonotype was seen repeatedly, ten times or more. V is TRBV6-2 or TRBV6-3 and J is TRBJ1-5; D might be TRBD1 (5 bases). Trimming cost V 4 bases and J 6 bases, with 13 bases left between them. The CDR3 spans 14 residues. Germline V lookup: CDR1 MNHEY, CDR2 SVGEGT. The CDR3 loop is CASSSGRRSQPQHF. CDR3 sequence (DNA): TGTGCCAGCAGTTCGGGGCGGAGGAGTCAGCCCCAGCATTTT.

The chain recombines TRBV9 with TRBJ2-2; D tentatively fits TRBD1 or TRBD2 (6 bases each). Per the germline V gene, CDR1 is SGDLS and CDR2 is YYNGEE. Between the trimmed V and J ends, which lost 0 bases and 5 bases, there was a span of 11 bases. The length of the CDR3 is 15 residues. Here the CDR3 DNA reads TGTGCCAGCAGCGTAGGGGGGGCTAGAACCGGGGAGCTGTTTTTT. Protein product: CASSVGGARTGELFF.

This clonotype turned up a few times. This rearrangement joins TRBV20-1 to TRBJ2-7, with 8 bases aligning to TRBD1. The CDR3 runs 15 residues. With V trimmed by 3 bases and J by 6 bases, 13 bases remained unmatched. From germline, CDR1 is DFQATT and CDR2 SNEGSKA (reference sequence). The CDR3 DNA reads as TGCAGTGCTAGCGACCCCGGAACAGGGGGACCCGAGCAGTACTTC. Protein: CSASDPGTGGPEQYF.

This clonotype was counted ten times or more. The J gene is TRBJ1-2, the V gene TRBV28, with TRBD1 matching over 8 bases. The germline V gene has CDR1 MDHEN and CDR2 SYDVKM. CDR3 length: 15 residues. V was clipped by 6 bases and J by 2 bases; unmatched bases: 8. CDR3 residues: CASRLPGGVNYGYTF. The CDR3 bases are TGTGCCAGCAGACTCCCAGGGGGCGTAAACTATGGCTACACCTTC.

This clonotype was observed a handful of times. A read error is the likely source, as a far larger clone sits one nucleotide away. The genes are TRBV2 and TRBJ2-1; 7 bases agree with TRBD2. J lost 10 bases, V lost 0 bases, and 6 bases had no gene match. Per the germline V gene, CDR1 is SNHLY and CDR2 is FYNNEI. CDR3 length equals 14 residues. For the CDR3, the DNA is TGTGCCAGCAGTGAAGCACCGACTAGCTACGAGCAGTTCTTC. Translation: CASSEAPTSYEQFF.

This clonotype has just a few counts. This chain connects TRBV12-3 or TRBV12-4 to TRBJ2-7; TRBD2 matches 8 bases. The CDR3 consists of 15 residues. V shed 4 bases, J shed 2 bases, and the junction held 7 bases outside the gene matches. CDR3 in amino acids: CASSSAGGIAYEQYF. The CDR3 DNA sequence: TGTGCCAGCAGTTCCGCGGGGGGCATAGCCTACGAGCAGTACTTC.

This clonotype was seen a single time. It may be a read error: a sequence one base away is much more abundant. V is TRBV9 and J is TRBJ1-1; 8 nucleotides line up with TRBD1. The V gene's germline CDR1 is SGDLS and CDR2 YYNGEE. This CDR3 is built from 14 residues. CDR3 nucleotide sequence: TGCGCCAGCAGCGGACAGGGTGATATGGTGAAGGCTTTCTTT. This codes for CASSGQGDMVKAFF.

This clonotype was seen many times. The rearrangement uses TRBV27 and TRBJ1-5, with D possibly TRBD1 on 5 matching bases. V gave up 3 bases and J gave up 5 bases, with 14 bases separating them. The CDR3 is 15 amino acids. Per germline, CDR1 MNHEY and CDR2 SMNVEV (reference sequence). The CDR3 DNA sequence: TGTGCCAGCAGTTTCAGCACACAAGGGGATCAGCCCCAGCATTTT. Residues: CASSFSTQGDQPQHF.

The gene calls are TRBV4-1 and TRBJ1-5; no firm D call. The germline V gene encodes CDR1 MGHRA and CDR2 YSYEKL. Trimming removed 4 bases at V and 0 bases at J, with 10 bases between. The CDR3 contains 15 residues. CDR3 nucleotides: TGCGCCAGCAGCCGGGTAGAAAATAGCAATCAGCCCCAGCATTTT. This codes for CASSRVENSNQPQHF.

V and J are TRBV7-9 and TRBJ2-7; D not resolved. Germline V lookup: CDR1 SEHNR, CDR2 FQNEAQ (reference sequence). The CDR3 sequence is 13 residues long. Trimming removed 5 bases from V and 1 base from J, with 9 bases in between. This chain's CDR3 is CASSNLGSYEQYF. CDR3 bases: TGTGCCAGCAGCAACCTAGGTTCCTACGAGCAGTACTTC. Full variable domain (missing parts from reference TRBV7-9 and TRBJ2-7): DTGVSQNPRHKITKRGQNVTFRCDPISEHNRLYWYRQTLGQGPEFLTYFQNEAQLEKSRLLSDRFSAERPKGSFSTLEIQRTEQGDSAMYLCASSNLGSYEQYFGPGTRLTVT.

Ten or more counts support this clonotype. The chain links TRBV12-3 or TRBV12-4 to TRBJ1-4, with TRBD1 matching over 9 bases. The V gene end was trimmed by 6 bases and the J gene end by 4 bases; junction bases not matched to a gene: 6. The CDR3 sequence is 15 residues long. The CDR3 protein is CASSRDRASNEKLFF. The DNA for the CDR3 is TGTGCCAGCAGCCGGGACAGGGCTAGTAATGAAAAACTGTTTTTT.

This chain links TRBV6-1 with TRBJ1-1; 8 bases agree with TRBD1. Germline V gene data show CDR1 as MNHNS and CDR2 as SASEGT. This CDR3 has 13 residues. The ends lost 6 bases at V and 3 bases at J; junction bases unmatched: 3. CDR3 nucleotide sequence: TGTGCCAGCAGGGACAGGGTTTACACTGAAGCTTTCTTT. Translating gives CASRDRVYTEAFF.

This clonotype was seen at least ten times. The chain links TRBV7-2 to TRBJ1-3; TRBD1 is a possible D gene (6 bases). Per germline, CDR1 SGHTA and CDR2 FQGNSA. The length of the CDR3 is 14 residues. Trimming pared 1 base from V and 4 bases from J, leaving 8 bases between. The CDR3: CASSLGQDGNTIYF. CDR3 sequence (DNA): TGTGCCAGCAGCTTAGGACAGGACGGAAACACCATATATTTT. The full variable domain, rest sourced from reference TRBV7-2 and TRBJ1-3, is GAGVSQSPSNKVTEKGKDVELRCDPISGHTALYWYRQSLGQGLEFLIYFQGNSAPDKSGLPSDRFSAERTGGSVSTLTIQRTQQEDSAVYLCASSLGQDGNTIYFGEGSWLTVV.

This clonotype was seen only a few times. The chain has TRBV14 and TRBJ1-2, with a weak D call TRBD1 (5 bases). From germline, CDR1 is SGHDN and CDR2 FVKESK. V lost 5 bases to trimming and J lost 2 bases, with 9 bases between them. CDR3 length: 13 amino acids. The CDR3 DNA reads TGTGCCAGCAGCGACAGCTTCAACTATGGCTACACCTTC. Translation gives CASSDSFNYGYTF.

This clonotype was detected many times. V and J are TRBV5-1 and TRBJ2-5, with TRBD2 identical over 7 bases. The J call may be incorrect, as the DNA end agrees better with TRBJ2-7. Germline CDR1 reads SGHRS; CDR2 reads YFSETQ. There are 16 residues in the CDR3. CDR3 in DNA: TGCGCCAGCAGCCTGGGAGGACTAGTGGGGACCTACGAGCAGTACTTC. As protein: CASSLGGLVGTYEQYF.

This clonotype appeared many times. The CDR3 DNA is TGCGCCAGCAGCCTGGGGCGGGACAGGGTCGCAGATACGCAGTATTTT. It codes for CASSLGRDRVADTQYF. The chain combines TRBV5-1 with TRBJ2-3; 9 bases align to TRBD1. The trim removed 4 bases at V and 4 bases at J, leaving 10 bases unmatched. The length of the CDR3 is 16 residues. From germline, CDR1 is SGHRS and CDR2 YFSETQ.

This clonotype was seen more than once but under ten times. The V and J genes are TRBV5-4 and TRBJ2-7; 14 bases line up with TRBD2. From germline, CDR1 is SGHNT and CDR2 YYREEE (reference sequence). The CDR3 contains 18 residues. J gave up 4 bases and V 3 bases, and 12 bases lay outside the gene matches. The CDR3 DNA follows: TGTGCCAGCAGCTCCCAAGGACTAGCGGGGGGAGGGGTGTACGAGCAGTACTTC. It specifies CASSSQGLAGGGVYEQYF.

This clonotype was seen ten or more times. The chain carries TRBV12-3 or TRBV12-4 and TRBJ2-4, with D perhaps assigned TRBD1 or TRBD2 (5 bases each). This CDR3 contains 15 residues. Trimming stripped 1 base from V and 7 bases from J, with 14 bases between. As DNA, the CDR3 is TGTGCCAGCAGTTTAGTGGCAGGGAGTTTCAACATTCAGTACTTC. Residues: CASSLVAGSFNIQYF.

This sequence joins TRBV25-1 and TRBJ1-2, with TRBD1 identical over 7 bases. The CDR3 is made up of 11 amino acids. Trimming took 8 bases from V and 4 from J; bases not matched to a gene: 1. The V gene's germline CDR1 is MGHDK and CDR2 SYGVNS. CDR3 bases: TGTGCCAGCGGGGACAGCTATGGCTACACCTTC. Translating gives CASGDSYGYTF.

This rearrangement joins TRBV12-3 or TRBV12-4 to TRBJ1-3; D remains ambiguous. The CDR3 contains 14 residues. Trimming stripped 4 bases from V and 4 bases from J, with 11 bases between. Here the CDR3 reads CASSSLRAGNTIYF. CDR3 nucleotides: TGTGCCAGCAGTTCTTTAAGAGCCGGAAACACCATATATTTT.